Each of the 30 T cell receptor beta chains below was sequenced from the same sample in a study of blood T cell repertoires in COVID-19. TCRdb's table, derived via immunoSEQ multiplex PCR, lists solely in-frame clones and lacks some. The top ten clones hold about a sixth of a sample with approximately 210,000 clones, about 77% of them seen once. The sample was PBMCs or T cells enriched from blood (not recorded which). Every receptor here comes from a woman between 50 and 59 years old with acute COVID-19.

V is TRBV11-2 and J is TRBJ2-1; no clear D gene. Germline CDR1 is SGHAT and CDR2 is FQNNGV. The ends were cut back, 3 bases at V and 1 base at J, with 10 bases in the middle. This CDR3 comprises 15 residues. The CDR3 nucleotides are TGTGCCAGCAGCTTCAAAGGCGGTTCCTACAATGAGCAGTTCTTC. Encoded protein: CASSFKGGSYNEQFF.

V is TRBV7-9 and J is TRBJ2-3; 11 nucleotides line up with TRBD2. V was clipped by 5 bases and J by 1 base; unmatched bases: 2. Germline V gives CDR1 SEHNR, CDR2 FQNEAQ (reference sequence). This CDR3 spans 15 amino acids. The CDR3 DNA is TGTGCCAGCAGCACACTAGCGGGGGGCACAGATACGCAGTATTTT. Translation gives CASSTLAGGTDTQYF.

This chain links TRBV10-3 with TRBJ1-4; no reliable D call. Germline V gene data show CDR1 as ENHRY and CDR2 as SYGVKD. The germline V and J ends were trimmed by 11 bases and 8 bases, with 18 bases remaining between them. The CDR3 length is 13 residues. The CDR3 DNA reads as TGTGCCGTTAGTGGGATTCTAGACGAAAAACTGTTTTTT. Translated: CAVSGILDEKLFF.

The V gene is TRBV10-3, the J gene TRBJ1-1; the match to TRBD1 covers 7 bases. J was trimmed by 0 bases and V by 4 bases; bases with no gene match: 8. Germline V gene sequence: CDR1 ENHRY, CDR2 SYGVKD. This CDR3 contains 16 residues. The CDR3 DNA follows: TGTGCCATCAGTGTTGGGACAGTCCATATGAACACTGAAGCTTTCTTT. Residues: CAISVGTVHMNTEAFF.

This clone was observed a handful of times. The chain has TRBV6-1 and TRBJ1-6, with a possible D match to TRBD1 (5 bases). CDR1 MNHNS and CDR2 SASEGT come from the germline V gene. V gave up 3 bases and J gave up 5 bases, with 5 bases separating them. CDR3 length equals 13 residues. The CDR3 here is CASSDRDNSPLHF. The CDR3 DNA reads as TGTGCCAGCAGTGACAGGGATAATTCACCCCTCCACTTT.

This clone showed up just a few times. The chain employs TRBV3-1 (or the pseudogene TRBV3-2) and TRBJ2-3; D is perhaps TRBD2 (6 bases). The CDR3 runs 14 residues. Trimming took off 4 bases at V and 5 bases at J, with 13 bases between the two ends. Germline lookup yields CDR1 LGHDT and CDR2 YNNKEL (reference sequence). Here the CDR3 DNA reads TGTGCCAGCAGCCCGGAGGGCACCCAAGATACGCAGTATTTT. Amino acid sequence: CASSPEGTQDTQYF.

This clone came up a few times. J is TRBJ2-3 and V is TRBV7-9; no reliable D call. Germline CDR1 is SEHNR and CDR2 is FQNEAQ (reference sequence). Trimming removed 5 bases from V and 2 bases from J, with 14 bases in between. This CDR3 has 15 amino acids. CDR3 DNA sequence: TGTGCCAGCAGCCCCTCCGGGTCCTCCACAGATACGCAGTATTTT. Translated, it gives CASSPSGSSTDTQYF. The full variable domain, rest sourced from reference TRBV7-9 and TRBJ2-3, is DTGVSQNPRHKITKRGQNVTFRCDPISEHNRLYWYRQTLGQGPEFLTYFQNEAQLEKSRLLSDRFSAERPKGSFSTLEIQRTEQGDSAMYLCASSPSGSSTDTQYFGPGTRLTVL.

This chain joins TRBV4-2 and TRBJ1-5; 7 positions match TRBD1. Trimming at V came to 4 bases and at J to 3 bases, leaving 6 bases not matched to a gene. This CDR3 spans 15 amino acids. Germline-derived CDR1 and CDR2 are LGHNA and YNFKEQ. The CDR3 DNA is TGTGCCAGCAGCCTGGCAGGGGGAGACAATCAGCCCCAGCATTTT. Translation gives CASSLAGGDNQPQHF.

The chain carries TRBV2 and TRBJ2-3, with a weak D call TRBD1 (6 bases). The germline V and J ends were trimmed by 3 bases and 3 bases, with 16 bases remaining between them. This CDR3 spans 16 amino acids. Germline V gene data show CDR1 as SNHLY and CDR2 as FYNNEI. CDR3 sequence: CASSEWWGRRTDTQYF. The CDR3 region has the DNA TGTGCCAGCAGTGAGTGGTGGGGGCGACGGACAGATACGCAGTATTTT.

The CDR3 DNA follows: TGCGCCAGCAGCCAGAGTGGGCACTCCGAGCAGTACGTC. This encodes CASSQSGHSEQYV. V usage is TRBV5-1 and J usage is TRBJ2-7; no clear D gene. This CDR3 has 13 amino acids. With 4 bases removed from V and 6 bases from J, the gap between germline ends came to 14 bases. Germline assignment: CDR1 SGHRS and CDR2 YFSETQ.

This clone appeared a few times. CDR3 sequence: CASSPWGGANYGYTF. The CDR3 nucleotides read TGTGCCAGCAGCCCCTGGGGCGGGGCTAACTATGGCTACACCTTC. The chain couples TRBV7-2 to TRBJ1-2; maybe TRBD1 (5 bases). This CDR3 is 15 amino acids long. Germline CDR1 reads SGHTA; CDR2 reads FQGNSA. V dropped 5 bases and J dropped 0 bases, with 13 bases sitting between them.

This clone has a handful of counts. The CDR3 region is CASSSQLAGGHEQFF. Here the CDR3 DNA reads TGTGCCAGCAGCTCGCAACTAGCGGGGGGCCATGAGCAGTTCTTC. The V call is TRBV7-2, the J call TRBJ2-1; 12 bases line up with TRBD2. The CDR3 has 15 amino acids. Germline loops: CDR1 SGHTA, CDR2 FQGNSA. V was clipped by 4 bases and J by 8 bases; unmatched bases: 6.

J is TRBJ1-4 and V is TRBV1; the D call in the table, TRBD1, was not verified against the DNA. TRBV1 is termed a pseudogene. This CDR3 comprises 18 residues. The DNA of the CDR3 is TGCACCAGCAGCCAAGCATCGGGCCTGGACAGGGTCCTGGAAAAACTGTTTTTT. This sequence encodes CTSSQASGLDRVLEKLFF.

This rearrangement joins TRBV4-2 to TRBJ2-1, with 8 bases identical to TRBD2. V trimming: 2 bases; J trimming: 8 bases; junction bases outside the gene matches: 11. Germline V gene sequence: CDR1 LGHNA, CDR2 YNFKEQ. There are 16 residues in the CDR3. The CDR3: CASSQNRGGGPDEQFF. CDR3 DNA sequence: TGTGCCAGCAGCCAAAATAGGGGCGGGGGGCCGGATGAGCAGTTCTTC.

A single count supports this clone. The chain has TRBV6-4 and TRBJ1-4, with 7 nucleotides matching TRBD1. The CDR3 spans 17 residues. CDR1 is MRHNA and CDR2 is SNTAGT in the germline V gene. Germline trimming cut 2 bases from V and 5 bases from J; bases unmatched to any gene: 11. CDR3 residues: CASSDKRLGTANEKLFF. CDR3 sequence (DNA): TGTGCCAGCAGTGACAAAAGACTCGGGACAGCCAATGAAAAACTGTTTTTT.

The V gene is TRBV18, the J gene TRBJ1-5, with a tentative D call TRBD1 (6 bases). Per germline, CDR1 KGHSH and CDR2 LQKENI. The CDR3 runs 16 residues. Trimming shortened V by 3 bases and J by 4 bases, and 16 bases separated the two germline ends. DNA for the CDR3: TGTGCCAGCTCACCCGACCTACAGGGTAGAAATCAGCCCCAGCATTTT. Amino acid sequence: CASSPDLQGRNQPQHF.

Regarding this clone: Other nucleotide sequences from this sample produce the same CDR3. V is TRBV7-9 and J is TRBJ1-1, with D hard to call. CDR3 length: 13 amino acids. Germline CDR1 SEHNR, CDR2 FQNEAQ (reference sequence). V lost 3 bases and J lost 1, with 6 bases in between. The CDR3 DNA is TGTGCCAGCAGCTTGGGCCAGAACACTGAAGCTTTCTTT. This translates into CASSLGQNTEAFF.

The rearrangement joins TRBV27 to TRBJ1-5; D gene unclear. The V gene lost 3 bases and the J gene lost 7 bases, with 10 bases spanning the gap. The CDR3 runs to 13 residues. Germline values: CDR1 MNHEY, CDR2 SMNVEV (reference sequence). The CDR3 here is CASSLGQRQPQHF. The CDR3 coding sequence is TGTGCCAGCAGTTTGGGTCAGCGGCAGCCCCAGCATTTT.

The rearrangement links TRBV9 to TRBJ2-1, with 14 positions matching TRBD2. The V gene end was trimmed by 0 bases and the J gene end by 8 bases; junction bases not matched to a gene: 16. CDR3 length: 20 amino acids. The germline CDR1 and CDR2 sequences are SGDLS and YYNGEE. This CDR3 is CASSVAGATSGGVIWDEQFF. CDR3 coding DNA: TGTGCCAGCAGCGTAGCAGGGGCGACTAGCGGGGGGGTTATATGGGATGAGCAGTTCTTC.

The CDR3 sequence: CASSPDSSTEAFF. CDR3 DNA: TGTGCCAGCAGTCCGGACAGCAGCACTGAAGCTTTCTTT. The chain joins TRBV6-5 to TRBJ1-1; possibly TRBD1 for D (6 bases). Germline CDR1 MNHEY, CDR2 SVGAGI. Trimming took off 5 bases at V and 4 bases at J, with 11 bases between the two ends. This CDR3 is 13 amino acids long.

The chain joins TRBV30 to TRBJ2-5; TRBD1 agrees at 9 bases. The germline V gene encodes CDR1 GTSNPN and CDR2 SVGIG (reference sequence). This CDR3 is built from 14 residues. After removal of 3 bases from V and 5 bases from J, the junction contained 7 bases not matched to a gene. CDR3 in amino acids: CAWSPGQGSETQYF. CDR3 DNA: TGTGCCTGGAGCCCGGGACAGGGCAGCGAGACCCAGTACTTC.

The rearrangement joins TRBV7-3 to TRBJ2-3; 7 nucleotides align to TRBD1. The CDR3 has 18 amino acids. Trimming took 5 bases from V and 3 from J; bases not matched to a gene: 17. The germline gives CDR1 SGHTA, CDR2 FQGTGA. CDR3 in amino acids: CASSQVSHRGSRTDTQYF. CDR3 nucleotide sequence: TGTGCCAGCAGCCAAGTTAGCCACAGGGGCTCTAGGACAGATACGCAGTATTTT.

This chain uses TRBV5-1 with TRBJ1-1; the D gene is possibly TRBD1 (6 bases). V was cut by 2 bases and J by 4 bases, with 21 bases left in between. The V gene's germline CDR1 is SGHRS and CDR2 YFSETQ. The CDR3 consists of 17 residues. Written as DNA, the CDR3 is TGCGCCAGCAGCTTTAACTTGTACCGGACAGAGAGCACTGAAGCTTTCTTT. Protein sequence: CASSFNLYRTESTEAFF.

The chain uses TRBV28 and TRBJ1-2, with 8 positions matching TRBD1. Germline-derived CDR1 and CDR2 are MDHEN and SYDVKM. The CDR3 covers 16 residues. J was trimmed by 4 bases and V by 6 bases; bases with no gene match: 13. The CDR3 is CASSGATGEGLYGYTF. The CDR3 DNA is TGTGCCAGCAGCGGGGCGACAGGGGAGGGCCTCTATGGCTACACCTTC.

The chain employs TRBV11-2 and TRBJ2-5; the match to TRBD2 covers 9 bases. The V segment lost 5 bases and the J segment 4 bases; nucleotides outside the gene matches: 11. Germline CDR1 and CDR2: SGHAT and FQNNGV. This CDR3 region has 16 residues. Written as DNA, the CDR3 is TGTGCCAGCAGCAAGAGGGGTGGGACTAGCCCAGAGACCCAGTACTTC. It specifies CASSKRGGTSPETQYF.

This clone was recorded only once. This chain joins TRBV6-5 and TRBJ1-1; 7 positions match TRBD1. J was trimmed by 1 base and V by 7 bases; bases with no gene match: 6. The germline CDR1 and CDR2 sequences are MNHEY and SVGAGI. CDR3 length equals 14 residues. The DNA of the CDR3 is TGTGCCAGCACCCTGGGACAGACGAACACTGAAGCTTTCTTT. It yields the protein CASTLGQTNTEAFF.

This clone was detected only once. This chain links TRBV28 with TRBJ1-2, with 7 bases identical to TRBD1. The CDR3 covers 13 residues. CDR1 is MDHEN, CDR2 SYDVKM, per germline. After removal of 7 bases from V and 7 bases from J, the junction contained 9 bases not matched to a gene. The CDR3 is CASTTTRQGGYTF. The CDR3 DNA follows: TGTGCCAGCACAACAACCAGACAGGGTGGCTACACCTTC.

The V and J genes are TRBV9 and TRBJ1-2; D is possibly TRBD1 (5 bases). Germline V CDR1 and CDR2: SGDLS, YYNGEE. The CDR3 runs to 15 residues. The V gene lost 3 bases and the J gene lost 4 bases, with 16 bases spanning the gap. The CDR3 protein is CASSALLTGFYGYTF. The CDR3 DNA sequence: TGTGCCAGCAGCGCGCTCTTAACAGGTTTCTATGGCTACACCTTC.

The chain joins TRBV11-2 to TRBJ1-5; maybe TRBD1 (6 bases). Between the trimmed V and J ends, which lost 5 bases and 6 bases, there was a span of 17 bases. This CDR3 is built from 15 residues. Germline values: CDR1 SGHAT, CDR2 FQNNGV. The CDR3 sequence: CASSRQAGGSQPQHF. CDR3 nucleotide sequence: TGTGCCAGCAGCCGACAGGCGGGGGGAAGTCAGCCCCAGCATTTT. Based on the CDR3 plus reference TRBV11-2 and TRBJ1-5, the full variable domain is EAGVAQSPRYKIIEKRQSVAFWCNPISGHATLYWYQQILGQGPKLLIQFQNNGVVDDSQLPKDRFSAERLKGVDSTLKIQPAKLEDSAVYLCASSRQAGGSQPQHFGDGTRLSIL.

Details on this clone: One end of the junction does not line up with germline, which may come from a read error. The chain carries TRBV28 and TRBJ1-4; D is unresolved. CDR3 length equals 11 residues. Looked up from germline, CDR1 is MDHEN and CDR2 is SYDVKM. As DNA, the CDR3 is TGTGCCAGCAGTGTAGCAAGTAAACCGTTTTTT. This gives the protein CASSVASKPFF.